This TCR beta chain was observed in a study of blood T cell repertoires in COVID-19. Turning to the study itself: Collection of acute and convalescent COVID-19 samples took place in the United States, Italy and Spain. In each case, the material was cDNA or gDNA derived from T cells, B-cell-depleted T cells, or PBMCs.

Trimming at V came to 1 base and at J to 4 bases, leaving 4 bases not matched to a gene. Germline V CDR1 and CDR2: SGHRS, YFSETQ. The CDR3 sequence is 14 residues long. Source study methods: Nucleated cell number was recorded as an estimate derived from reference gene primer amplification. Clones were read by immunoSEQ multiplex PCR, and TCRdb kept only the in-frame ones, dropping some. The V and J calls and the clone size are those of that table, but D and trimming were determined from the DNA. The sample has roughly 230,000 clones, 83% seen once; the top ten hold roughly 9.4%. Sequencing was carried out using peripheral blood. The rearrangement joins TRBV5-1 to TRBJ1-1; 7 bases agree with TRBD1. The receptor comes from a middle-aged man with active or convalescent COVID-19. The CDR3 region is CASSLTGESTEAFF. In DNA, the CDR3 is TGCGCCAGCAGCTTGACAGGGGAAAGCACTGAAGCTTTCTTT.